The entry below describes one T cell receptor beta chain. Its antigen is not yet known. No much larger clone is present one base from it, and per-base qualities are unavailable. Libraries were built with the immunoSEQ multiplex PCR assay. In its TCRdb copy, this immuneACCESS table keeps in-frame sequences only and misses some clones. Where compared with another copy, unresolved V genes explain less than half of these, and the others have no known cause. Within this sample are fewer than 110,000 clones, with about 89% of them counted one time only. The ten largest clones represent 19% of the sample. This sample was included in a study of control samples from healthy donors and cancer patients (dated by TCRdb to 2020 to 2021). The germline V gene yields SGHRS for CDR1 and YFSETQ for CDR2. The V and J ends are trimmed by 4 bases and 6 bases, leaving 17 bases between them. The CDR3 numbers 15 residues from cysteine through phenylalanine. The entry retains the CDR3 DNA only, 45 bases that are in frame from base 1.

The chain links TRBV5-1 with TRBJ2-1; perhaps TRBD1 is the D gene, with 6 bases matching. This TCR derives from a man aged 60-69 years with lung cancer. Input material: PBMCs. The nucleotide sequence is given as TGCGCCAGCAGCAAGCAAGGGGGAACCCCCAATGAGCAGTTCTTC. This yields the protein CASSKQGGTPNEQFF.